The 12 T cell receptor beta chains listed next were all sequenced from one sample in a study of cytomegalovirus exposure and HLA in healthy donors. Here immunoSEQ multiplex PCR was the method, and the copy in TCRdb shows in-frame clones only, minus some. The table has a few hundred thousand clones, 90% seen once. Specimen: PBMCs. The receptor set was obtained from a woman aged 25 to 39 in good health and CMV-seronegative.

The gene calls are TRBV5-1 and TRBJ2-7; no firm D call. Per the germline V gene, CDR1 is SGHRS and CDR2 is YFSETQ. V dropped 5 bases and J dropped 0 bases, with 6 bases sitting between them. This CDR3 is built from 12 residues. The CDR3 protein is CASSPTSYEQYF. CDR3 bases: TGCGCCAGCAGTCCCACCTCCTACGAGCAGTACTTC.

The V call is TRBV5-1, the J call TRBJ2-1; D tentatively reads TRBD1 or TRBD2 (5 bases each). CDR1 and CDR2 from the germline V gene are SGHRS and YFSETQ. V lost 4 bases, J lost 1 base, and 15 bases lay in between. CDR3 size: 16 residues. This chain's CDR3 is CASSRGSEQSYNEQFF. CDR3 bases: TGCGCCAGCAGCCGGGGCAGTGAACAGTCCTACAATGAGCAGTTCTTC.

This clone was picked up one time. V usage is TRBV19 and J usage is TRBJ2-7; 8 bases line up with TRBD2. CDR1 LNHDA and CDR2 SQIVND come from the germline V gene (reference sequence). Unmatched junction bases numbered 2, after V lost 3 bases and J lost 1 base. The CDR3 extends over 14 amino acids. The CDR3 here is CASSMGTSSYEQYF. DNA of the CDR3: TGTGCCAGTAGTATGGGGACTAGTTCCTACGAGCAGTACTTC.

This rearrangement joins TRBV27 to TRBJ1-2; no clear D. The CDR3 has 17 amino acids. The ends were cut back, 7 bases at V and 1 base at J, with 22 bases in the middle. The germline V gene encodes CDR1 MNHEY and CDR2 SMNVEV (reference sequence). The CDR3 DNA follows: TGTGCCAGCACAAAGAAGTCCACCGCGTCCGATAACTATGGCTACACCTTC. Its translation is CASTKKSTASDNYGYTF.

The J gene is TRBJ2-7, the V gene TRBV28, with 10 bases lining up with TRBD1. V lost 1 base and J lost 3; bases outside the gene matches: 9. CDR3 length: 17 amino acids. Germline CDR1 reads MDHEN; CDR2 reads SYDVKM. CDR3 sequence reads: CASSLFNADRGIYEQYF. The CDR3, as DNA: TGTGCCAGCAGTTTATTTAACGCGGACAGGGGGATCTACGAGCAGTACTTC.

The chain is built from TRBV2 and TRBJ2-5, with D possibly being TRBD1 or TRBD2 (5 bases each). The germline V gene encodes CDR1 SNHLY and CDR2 FYNNEI. The CDR3 consists of 13 residues. With 7 bases removed from V and 4 bases from J, the gap between germline ends came to 13 bases. CDR3 DNA: TGTGCCAGCAAGAGGGGCATCTCAGAGACCCAGTACTTC. Protein product: CASKRGISETQYF. The full variable domain, its missing parts supplied by reference TRBV2 and TRBJ2-5, is EPEVTQTPSHQVTQMGQEVILRCVPISNHLYFYWYRQILGQKVEFLVSFYNNEISEKSEIFDDQFSVERPDGSNFTLKIRSTKLEDSAMYFCASKRGISETQYFGPGTRLLVL.

The chain joins TRBV4-3 to TRBJ2-1, with TRBD2 matching 16 bases. The CDR3 loop spans 21 amino acids. Germline V gene data show CDR1 as LGHNA and CDR2 as YSLEER. V dropped 1 base and J dropped 3; count of bases not matched to a gene: 12. The CDR3 DNA is TGCGCCAGCAGCCAAGCAGGGGGACTAGCGGGAGGGGTCGGGAACTACAATGAGCAGTTCTTC. It encodes CASSQAGGLAGGVGNYNEQFF.

The chain joins TRBV19 to TRBJ1-2; perhaps TRBD1 as D (6 bases). Germline V CDR1 and CDR2: LNHDA, SQIVND (reference sequence). The V gene lost 9 bases and the J gene lost 0 bases, with 14 bases spanning the gap. The CDR3 length is 14 residues. CDR3 sequence (DNA): TGTGCCAGCTCCACAGGGTTGGCTAACTATGGCTACACCTTC. Translating it yields CASSTGLANYGYTF.

The rearrangement links TRBV29-1 to TRBJ2-1, with 9 positions matching TRBD2. CDR1 and CDR2 from the germline V gene are SQVTM and ANQGSEA. CDR3 length equals 14 residues. J was trimmed by 5 bases and V by 7 bases; bases with no gene match: 9. CDR3 sequence (DNA): TGCAGCGCCTTAAGCGGGAGGCCCGACAATGAGCAGTTCTTC. Encoded protein: CSALSGRPDNEQFF.

The J gene is TRBJ2-1, the V gene TRBV28; 7 bases are a match to TRBD2. Per germline, CDR1 MDHEN and CDR2 SYDVKM. The CDR3 has 17 residues. V lost 7 bases, J lost 1 base, and 13 bases stayed unmatched. The CDR3: CASNSPSGTISYNEQFF. DNA of the CDR3: TGTGCCAGCAACTCCCCTTCCGGGACTATTTCCTACAATGAGCAGTTCTTC. Filled out from reference TRBV28 and TRBJ2-1, the complete variable domain reads DVKVTQSSRYLVKRTGEKVFLECVQDMDHENMFWYRQDPGLGLRLIYFSYDVKMKEKGDIPEGYSVSREKKERFSLILESASTNQTSMYLCASNSPSGTISYNEQFFGPGTRLTVL.

The chain carries TRBV6-1 and TRBJ2-1; D not certain. Germline CDR1 MNHNS, CDR2 SASEGT. This CDR3 spans 15 amino acids. V lost 6 bases and J 3 bases, leaving 15 bases between the germline ends. The CDR3 reads CASRPTVINYNEQFF. DNA of the CDR3: TGTGCCAGCAGGCCAACCGTGATAAACTACAATGAGCAGTTCTTC.

The rearrangement uses TRBV5-1 and TRBJ2-3, with 9 bases identical to TRBD2. V dropped 4 bases and J dropped 3; count of bases not matched to a gene: 12. Germline V gives CDR1 SGHRS, CDR2 YFSETQ. CDR3 length: 17 amino acids. The CDR3 is CASSQDPPSGVTDTQYF. The CDR3 nucleotides are TGCGCCAGCAGCCAAGACCCTCCTAGCGGGGTTACAGATACGCAGTATTTT.